The rows below give T cell receptor beta chains drawn from one sample of a study of PD-L1 blockade in urothelial cancer. Sequencing used immunoSEQ multiplex PCR; TCRdb keeps in-frame clones, though not all of them. The sample shows around 110,000 clones, around nine tenths of them seen only once. The sequences come from PBMCs, collected around atezolizumab (anti-PD-L1) treatment. The source is a man between 60 and 75 years old with urothelial cancer. CDR3s include the opening cysteine and the closing phenylalanine or tryptophan. The D gene is left open where the match is weak.

d_call	v_call	j_call	cdr3_nt	cdr3_aa
TRBD2	TRBV6-1	TRBJ2-5	TGTGCCAGCAGAGGGACTAACCAAGAGACCCAGTACTTC	CASRGTNQETQYF
NA	TRBV10-3	TRBJ1-3	TGTGCCATCAGTGCAGGGGTCGGAAACACCATATATTTT	CAISAGVGNTIYF
NA	TRBV7-6	TRBJ2-7	TGTGCCAGCAGCCAAAGGGGCGCCTACGAGCAGTACTTC	CASSQRGAYEQYF
NA	TRBV4-2	TRBJ1-1	TGTGCCAGCAGCGGGGACAACTTGGGTGGTACTGAAGCTTTCTTT	CASSGDNLGGTEAFF
TRBD2	TRBV28	TRBJ2-7	TGTGCCAGCAGTTACTTCGGGACTAGCGCCTACGAGCAGTACTTC	CASSYFGTSAYEQYF
TRBD1	TRBV11-2	TRBJ1-1	TGTGCCAGCAGCTTTCAGGGGGGGAACACTGAAGCTTTCTTT	CASSFQGGNTEAFF
TRBD2	TRBV2	TRBJ2-2	TGTGCCAGCCTGGGAAGGACTAGCTCGGGGGAGCTGTTTTTT	CASLGRTSSGELFF
TRBD1	TRBV19	TRBJ2-2	TGTGCCAGTAGTATCGGACAGGCGGGCACCGGGGAGCTGTTTTTT	CASSIGQAGTGELFF
TRBD1	TRBV5-5	TRBJ2-7	TGTGCCAGCAGCCCGGGACAGCGGAAAGGGGAGCAGTACTTC	CASSPGQRKGEQYF
TRBD2	TRBV9	TRBJ2-2	TGTGCCAGCAGCGTAGAAATAGCGGGACTTACCGGGGAGCTGTTTTTT	CASSVEIAGLTGELFF
TRBD1	TRBV7-2	TRBJ1-6	TGTGCCAGCACCCGCCGACAGGGGGCAGGCTCACCCCTCCACTTT	CASTRRQGAGSPLHF
NA	TRBV28	TRBJ1-2	TGTGCCAGCAGTTTGTCAGGGGCTGCCTTTAACTATGGCTACACCTTC	CASSLSGAAFNYGYTF
TRBD2	TRBV4-1	TRBJ2-1	TGCGCCAGCAGCCCGGCGACTAGCGACTACAATGAGCAGTTCTTC	CASSPATSDYNEQFF
TRBD1	TRBV9	TRBJ2-5	TGTGCCAGCAGCCCCCGACAGGGGTTCTCGGAGACCCAGTACTTC	CASSPRQGFSETQYF
TRBD1	TRBV6-5	TRBJ2-1	TGTGCCAGCAGTTACTCGGGGACAGGGGGCAATGAGCAGTTCTTC	CASSYSGTGGNEQFF
TRBD1	TRBV7-2	TRBJ1-2	TGTGCCAGCAGCCTCGACAGGGGCCGCAGCTATGGCTACACCTTC	CASSLDRGRSYGYTF